The clone carrying this T cell receptor beta chain showed up just a few times. Distinct nucleotide sequences in the sample also encode this CDR3. Per the original methods: Cell counts per sample came from amplifying reference gene primers. Profiling relied on immunoSEQ multiplex PCR, and the TCRdb table lists in-frame clones only, not all of them. V and J calls and clone size follow that table, whereas D and trimming were derived from the DNA. Of 120,000 to 150,000 clones detected, roughly 89% appear once; the ten largest clones hold over 0.85%. This sample is part of a study of blood T cell repertoires in COVID-19. Overall study context: The samples span acute and convalescent COVID-19 from the United States, Italy and Spain. PBMCs, B-cell-depleted T cells, or T cells were the source of the cDNA or gDNA that made up the material.

V was trimmed by 5 bases and J by 4 bases, leaving 11 bases between them. This CDR3 is 13 amino acids long. Per the germline V gene, CDR1 is SEHNR and CDR2 is FQNEAQ (reference sequence). This sequence originates from a woman in her 50s with acute or convalescent COVID-19. This rearrangement joins TRBV7-9 to TRBJ1-1; possible D gene TRBD1, 5 bases. The source material was peripheral blood. The CDR3 reads CASSVQGGTEAFF. The DNA of the CDR3 is TGTGCCAGCAGCGTGCAGGGTGGCACTGAAGCTTTCTTT. Variable domain in full (rest from reference TRBV7-9 and TRBJ1-1): DTGVSQNPRHKITKRGQNVTFRCDPISEHNRLYWYRQTLGQGPEFLTYFQNEAQLEKSRLLSDRFSAERPKGSFSTLEIQRTEQGDSAMYLCASSVQGGTEAFFGQGTRLTVV.